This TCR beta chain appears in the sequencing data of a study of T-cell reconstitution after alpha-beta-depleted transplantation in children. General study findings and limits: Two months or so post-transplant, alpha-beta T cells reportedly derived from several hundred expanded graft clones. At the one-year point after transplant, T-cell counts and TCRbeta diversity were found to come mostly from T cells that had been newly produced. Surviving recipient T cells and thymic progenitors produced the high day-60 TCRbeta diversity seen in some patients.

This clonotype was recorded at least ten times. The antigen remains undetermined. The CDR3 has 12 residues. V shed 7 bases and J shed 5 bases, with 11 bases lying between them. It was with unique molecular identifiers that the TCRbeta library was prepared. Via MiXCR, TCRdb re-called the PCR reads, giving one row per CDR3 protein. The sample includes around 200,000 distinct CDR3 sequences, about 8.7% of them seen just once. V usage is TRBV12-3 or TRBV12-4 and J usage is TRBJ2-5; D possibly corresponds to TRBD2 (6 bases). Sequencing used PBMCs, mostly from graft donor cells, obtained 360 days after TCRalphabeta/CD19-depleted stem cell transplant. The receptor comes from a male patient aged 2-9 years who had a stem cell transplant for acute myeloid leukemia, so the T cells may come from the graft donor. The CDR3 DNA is TGTGCCAGCAAACGGGACTTGGAGACCCAGTACTTC. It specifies CASKRDLETQYF.